These 8 T cell receptor beta chains were sequenced from one sample in a study of OX40 agonist ivuxolimab in advanced cancers. Generated by immunoSEQ multiplex PCR, the TCRdb table keeps only in-frame clones and is missing some. This sample has approximately 30,000 clones, with approximately 90% found just once. The specimen comprised CD4+ or CD8+ T cells sorted from blood, sampled in a trial of the OX40 agonist ivuxolimab. All receptors derive from an adult with an advanced solid tumor such as melanoma, head and neck, liver or kidney cancer.

The count of this clone is one. V is TRBV6-1 and J is TRBJ2-5; 9 nucleotides line up with TRBD2. This CDR3 is 18 amino acids long. Trimming took 0 bases from V and 2 from J; bases not matched to a gene: 10. In germline, CDR1 is MNHNS, CDR2 SASEGT. The CDR3 is CASSEAVGGLATQETQYF. In DNA, the CDR3 is TGTGCCAGCAGTGAAGCGGTGGGAGGACTAGCGACTCAAGAGACCCAGTACTTC.

This sequence joins TRBV2 and TRBJ2-1; TRBD2 aligns across 14 bases. Germline V gene data show CDR1 as SNHLY and CDR2 as FYNNEI. The CDR3 totals 17 residues. Germline trimming cut 5 bases from V and 6 bases from J; bases unmatched to any gene: 9. CDR3 residues: CASSQGLAGVQRNEQFF. The CDR3 nucleotides are TGTGCCAGCAGTCAGGGACTAGCGGGAGTTCAGCGCAATGAGCAGTTCTTC.

This clone was seen only once. The chain links TRBV7-9 to TRBJ2-7; TRBD2 might be the D (6 bases). The CDR3 is 17 residues long. V lost 0 bases and J 0 bases, leaving 15 bases between the germline ends. Germline V lookup: CDR1 SEHNR, CDR2 FQNEAQ (reference sequence). CDR3 protein: CASSLAGGAGVSYEQYF. CDR3 coding DNA: TGTGCCAGCAGCTTAGCAGGAGGGGCCGGGGTCTCCTACGAGCAGTACTTC.

This rearrangement joins TRBV4-1 to TRBJ1-2; 10 bases match TRBD1. CDR1 and CDR2 from the germline V gene are MGHRA and YSYEKL. This CDR3 comprises 16 residues. Losses at the gene ends were 1 base for V and 6 bases for J; bases not matched to a gene: 8. DNA of the CDR3: TGCGCCAGCAGCCAAGGGGGGACAGGGGAGGACAATGGCTACACCTTC. This codes for CASSQGGTGEDNGYTF.

This chain uses TRBV5-1 with TRBJ2-1, with D perhaps matching TRBD2 (6 bases). Germline V CDR1 and CDR2: SGHRS, YFSETQ. CDR3 length: 15 residues. V dropped 0 bases and J dropped 4 bases, with 11 bases sitting between them. The CDR3, as DNA: TGCGCCAGCAGCTTGGATGCTAGCGATTACAATGAGCAGTTCTTC. Its protein product is CASSLDASDYNEQFF.

This chain links TRBV7-9 with TRBJ2-7; D unresolved. This CDR3 is built from 14 residues. The germline V gene encodes CDR1 SEHNR and CDR2 FQNEAQ (reference sequence). V was clipped by 1 base and J by 1 base, with 8 bases between them. This chain's CDR3 is CASSLVGKSYEQYF. The CDR3 nucleotides are TGTGCCAGCAGCTTAGTTGGGAAGTCCTACGAGCAGTACTTC.

The gene calls are TRBV29-1 and TRBJ2-1, with D possibly being TRBD2 (6 bases). The germline CDR1 and CDR2 sequences are SQVTM and ANQGSEA. There are 13 residues in the CDR3. Trimming pared 5 bases from V and 4 bases from J, leaving 12 bases between. In DNA form, the CDR3 reads TGCAGCGTTCGTGGGGGGTCATACAATGAGCAGTTCTTC. This codes for CSVRGGSYNEQFF.

Within the sample, this clone is medium-sized. The chain employs TRBV5-1 and TRBJ1-4; no firm D call. CDR3 length: 15 amino acids. Germline CDR1 is SGHRS and CDR2 is YFSETQ. V lost 0 bases, J lost 0 bases, and 6 bases lay in between. CDR3 sequence: CASSLVGSTNEKLFF. In DNA form, the CDR3 reads TGCGCCAGCAGCTTGGTAGGATCAACTAATGAAAAACTGTTTTTT.